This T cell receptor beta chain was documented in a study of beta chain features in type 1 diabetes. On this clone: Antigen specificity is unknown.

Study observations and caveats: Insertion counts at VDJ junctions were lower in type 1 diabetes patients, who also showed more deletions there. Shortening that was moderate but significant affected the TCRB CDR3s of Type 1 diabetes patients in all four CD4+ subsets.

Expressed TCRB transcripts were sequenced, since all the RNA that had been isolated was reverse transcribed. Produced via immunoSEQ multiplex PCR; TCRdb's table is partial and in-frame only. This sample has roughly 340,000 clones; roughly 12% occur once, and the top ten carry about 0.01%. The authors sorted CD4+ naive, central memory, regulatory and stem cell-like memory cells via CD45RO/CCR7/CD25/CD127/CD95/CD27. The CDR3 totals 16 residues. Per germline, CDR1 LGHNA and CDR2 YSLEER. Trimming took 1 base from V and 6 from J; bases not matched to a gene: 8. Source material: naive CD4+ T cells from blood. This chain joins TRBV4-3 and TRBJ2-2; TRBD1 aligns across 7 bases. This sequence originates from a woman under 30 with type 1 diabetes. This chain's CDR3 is CASSQGQGSIPGELFF. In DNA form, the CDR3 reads TGCGCCAGCAGCCAAGGACAGGGCTCGATCCCCGGGGAGCTGTTTTTT.